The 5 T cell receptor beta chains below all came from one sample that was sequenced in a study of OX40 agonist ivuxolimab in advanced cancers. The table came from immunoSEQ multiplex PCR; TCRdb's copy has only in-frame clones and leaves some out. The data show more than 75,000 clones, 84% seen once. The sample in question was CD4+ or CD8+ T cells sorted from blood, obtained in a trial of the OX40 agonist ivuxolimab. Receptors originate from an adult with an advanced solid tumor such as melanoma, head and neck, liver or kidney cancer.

For the CDR3, the DNA is TGTGCCAGCAGTTTCCCCTTGAATTCACCCCTCCACTTT. Translation: CASSFPLNSPLHF. The V call is TRBV28, the J call TRBJ1-6; D is undetermined. With 3 bases removed from V and 7 bases from J, the gap between germline ends came to 7 bases. The germline V gene has CDR1 MDHEN and CDR2 SYDVKM. The CDR3 runs 13 residues.

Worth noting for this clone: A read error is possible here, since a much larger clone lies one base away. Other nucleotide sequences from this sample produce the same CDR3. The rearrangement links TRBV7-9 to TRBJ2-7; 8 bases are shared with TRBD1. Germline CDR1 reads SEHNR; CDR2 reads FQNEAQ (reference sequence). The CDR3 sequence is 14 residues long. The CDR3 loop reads CASSSRDRRYEQYV. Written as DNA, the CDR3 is TGTGCCAGCAGCTCCCGGGACAGGCGGTACGAACAGTACGTC.

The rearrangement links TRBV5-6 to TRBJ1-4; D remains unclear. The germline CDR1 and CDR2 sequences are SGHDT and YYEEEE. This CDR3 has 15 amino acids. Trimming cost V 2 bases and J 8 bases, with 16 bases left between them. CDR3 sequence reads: CASSLLPKSPEKLFF. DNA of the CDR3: TGTGCCAGCAGCTTACTGCCAAAGAGTCCGGAAAAACTGTTTTTT.

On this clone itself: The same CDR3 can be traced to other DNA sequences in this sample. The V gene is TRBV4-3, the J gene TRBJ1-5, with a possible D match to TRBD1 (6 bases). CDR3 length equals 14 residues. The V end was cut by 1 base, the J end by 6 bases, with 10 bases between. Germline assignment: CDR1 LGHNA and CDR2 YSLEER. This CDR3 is CASSQAWGRQPQHF. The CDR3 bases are TGCGCCAGCAGCCAAGCGTGGGGGCGTCAGCCCCAGCATTTT.

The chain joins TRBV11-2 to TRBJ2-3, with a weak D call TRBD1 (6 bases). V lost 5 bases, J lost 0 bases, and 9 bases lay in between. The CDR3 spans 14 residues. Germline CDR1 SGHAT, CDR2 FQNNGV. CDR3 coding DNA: TGTGCCAGCAGCAGGGGGTCTAGCACAGATACGCAGTATTTT. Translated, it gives CASSRGSSTDTQYF.